A selection of T cell receptor beta chains follows, all from one sample in a study of cytomegalovirus exposure and HLA in healthy donors. TCRdb's copy holds only in-frame clones and misses some; the assay was immunoSEQ multiplex PCR. The sample holds tens of thousands of clones, over 70% seen once. Sequenced input: PBMCs. These receptors originate from a human donor in good health. Both conserved end residues are part of each CDR3. The D gene is left open where the match is weak. Expanded clones are given a class, and other clones once, few, many or no size at all.

cdr3_nt cdr3_aa j_call d_call clone_size v_call cdr3_length
TGCGCCAGCAGCCAAGGGGCAGTCAGGACTGAAGCTTTCTTT CASSQGAVRTEAFF TRBJ1-1 - few TRBV4-1 14
TGTGCCGGAGCCGCGACAGGGTCCATCAATCAGCCCCAGCATTTT CAGAATGSINQPQHF TRBJ1-5 TRBD1 - TRBV6-1 15
TGTGCCAGCAGTTCTCAGACAGGGACCTATGGCTACACCTTC CASSSQTGTYGYTF TRBJ1-2 TRBD1 - TRBV28 14
TGTGCCAGCAGCCAGGGGACTAGCGGTTTAATTAATGAGCAGTTCTTC CASSQGTSGLINEQFF TRBJ2-1 TRBD2 few TRBV4-2 16
TGCGCCAGCAGCTTCCGGGACGGGACTTCTGGAAACACCATATATTTT CASSFRDGTSGNTIYF TRBJ1-3 - few TRBV5-1 16
TGTGCCAGCAGCCCGGACATTAACTATGGCTACACCTTC CASSPDINYGYTF TRBJ1-2 - few TRBV7-9 13
TGTGCCAGCAGCTTAGCGCAGGGCCCAGCGGGAGCCTACGAGCAGTACTTC CASSLAQGPAGAYEQYF TRBJ2-7 TRBD2 - TRBV7-9 17
TGCGCCAGCAGCATAGGACAGGGGGGCTACGAGCAGTACTTC CASSIGQGGYEQYF TRBJ2-7 TRBD1 - TRBV5-1 14
TGCGCCAGCAGCGTTGACAGCTCTGGGGCCAACGTCCTGACTTTC CASSVDSSGANVLTF TRBJ2-6 - once TRBV5-1 15
TGCGCCAGCAGCCCCCGTGCGGGGAACTATGGCTACACCTTC CASSPRAGNYGYTF TRBJ1-2 - - TRBV5-1 14
TGTGCCAGCACCTCCAGCCCAGGGGCCAATTCACCCCTCCACTTT CASTSSPGANSPLHF TRBJ1-6 - - TRBV7-6 15
TGTGCCAGCAGCGCTGACAGGGGACGCTCGGGAGAGACCCAGTACTTC CASSADRGRSGETQYF TRBJ2-5 TRBD1 - TRBV9 16
TGTGCCAGCGGACAGGGAACGGCAGGAACTGAAGCTTTCTTT CASGQGTAGTEAFF TRBJ1-1 TRBD1 few TRBV6-1 14
TGTGCCAGCAGTGAACCTTCCTGGAGGGGGGGGACCGGGGAGCTGTTTTTT CASSEPSWRGGTGELFF TRBJ2-2 - - TRBV2 17
TGTGCCTGGAGTGCCTCATTTTGGACAGCCACGGGCACTGAAGCTTTCTTT CAWSASFWTATGTEAFF TRBJ1-1 - - TRBV30 17
TGTGCCAGCAGTGAACGGGAGTACAATGAGCAGTTCTTC CASSEREYNEQFF TRBJ2-1 - - TRBV6-5 13
TGTGCCAGCAGTGAAAGCTTTAAAGATACGCAGTATTTT CASSESFKDTQYF TRBJ2-3 - - TRBV25-1 13
TGTGCCAGCAGCTTGGGTCCGGACAAGGGGACCTACGAGCAGTACTTC CASSLGPDKGTYEQYF TRBJ2-7 - - TRBV5-5 16
TGTGCCAGCAGTTCCCCTAACACAGATACGCAGTATTTT CASSSPNTDTQYF TRBJ2-3 - - TRBV28 13
TGTGCCAGCAGCCCGACAGGGGACCGCTCTGGGGCCAACGTCCTGACTTTC CASSPTGDRSGANVLTF TRBJ2-6 TRBD1 - TRBV7-2 17
TGTGCCAGCAGCCCACACGGGACAGGACCCTACGAGCAGTACTTC CASSPHGTGPYEQYF TRBJ2-7 TRBD1 - TRBV7-8 15
TGTGCCAGCAGTGGAGACCGGGACAGGGGACTTATGAACACTGAAGCTTTCTTT CASSGDRDRGLMNTEAFF TRBJ1-1 TRBD1 - TRBV7-2 18
TGTGCCAGCAGCTTACACAGTTCGAACACTGAAGCTTTCTTT CASSLHSSNTEAFF TRBJ1-1 - - TRBV7-2 14
TGTGCCAGTAGTATTTTGACAGGGGGCACCTACGAGCAGTACTTC CASSILTGGTYEQYF TRBJ2-7 TRBD1 - TRBV19 15
TGTGCCAGCAGCGTAGAAGCTGTTAGCACAGATACGCAGTATTTT CASSVEAVSTDTQYF TRBJ2-3 - - TRBV9 15
TGTGCCAGCAGCTCTAGCGGGAGGGGCACAGATACGCAGTATTTT CASSSSGRGTDTQYF TRBJ2-3 TRBD2 - TRBV7-9 15
TGTGCCAGCAGCCTATCTGGGGGGTGGGGGTATAGCAATCAGCCCCAGCATTTT CASSLSGGWGYSNQPQHF TRBJ1-5 - - TRBV2 18